The rows below give T cell receptor beta chains drawn from one sample of a study of graft-versus-host responses after intestinal transplantation. The repertoire was sequenced with immunoSEQ multiplex PCR; TCRdb's copy has only in-frame clones and lacks some. The sample has approximately 21,000 clones; about 57% are singletons. The material was alloreactive CD4+ T cells from a mixed lymphocyte reaction culture, obtained before intestinal transplant. The source of these receptors is a human patient who received an intestinal transplant. CDR3s include the opening cysteine and the closing phenylalanine or tryptophan. A D gene is named only where the DNA matches it firmly. Only some rows state a clone size, as once, few, many or a class for expanded clones.

clone size: NA
V gene: TRBV6-1
D gene: NA
J gene: TRBJ1-1
CDR3 protein: CASCRVELWTEAFF
CDR3 DNA: TGTGCCAGCTGCAGGGTGGAATTGTGGACTGAAGCTTTCTTT

clone size: NA
V gene: TRBV5-1
D gene: NA
J gene: TRBJ2-2
CDR3 protein: CASEARGDGAGELFF
CDR3 DNA: TGCGCCAGCGAGGCCCGCGGGGATGGGGCCGGGGAGCTGTTTTTT

clone size: NA
V gene: TRBV6-1
D gene: NA
J gene: TRBJ2-1
CDR3 protein: CASSARFEQFF
CDR3 DNA: TGTGCCAGCAGTGCGAGGTTTGAGCAGTTCTTC

clone size: NA
V gene: TRBV11-2
D gene: TRBD1
J gene: TRBJ2-1
CDR3 protein: CASSLGQGWYNEQFF
CDR3 DNA: TGTGCCAGCAGCTTAGGACAGGGATGGTACAATGAGCAGTTCTTC

clone size: NA
V gene: TRBV18
D gene: TRBD2
J gene: TRBJ2-5
CDR3 protein: CASSPPQRGQETQYF
CDR3 DNA: TGTGCCAGCTCACCACCCCAGCGGGGCCAAGAGACCCAGTACTTC

clone size: NA
V gene: TRBV28
D gene: NA
J gene: TRBJ1-1
CDR3 protein: CASSSEGRGYTEAFF
CDR3 DNA: TGTGCCAGCAGTTCCGAAGGGAGGGGCTACACTGAAGCTTTCTTT

clone size: few
V gene: TRBV18
D gene: NA
J gene: TRBJ2-7
CDR3 protein: CASSPIPLGITGEQYF
CDR3 DNA: TGTGCCAGCTCACCAATTCCCTTGGGGATTACGGGAGAGCAGTACTTC

clone size: NA
V gene: TRBV7-9
D gene: TRBD1
J gene: TRBJ1-2
CDR3 protein: CASSFGTDGYTF
CDR3 DNA: TGTGCCAGCAGTTTTGGGACAGATGGCTACACCTTC

clone size: NA
V gene: TRBV28
D gene: NA
J gene: TRBJ1-2
CDR3 protein: CASTPPAVRGYTF
CDR3 DNA: TGTGCCAGCACCCCCCCGGCAGTGAGGGGCTACACCTTC

clone size: NA
V gene: TRBV5-1
D gene: TRBD2
J gene: TRBJ2-7
CDR3 protein: CASSLTSGSYEQYF
CDR3 DNA: TGCGCCAGCAGCTTGACTAGCGGTTCCTACGAGCAGTACTTC

clone size: once
V gene: TRBV11-2
D gene: NA
J gene: TRBJ2-3
CDR3 protein: CASSPSRDPDTQYF
CDR3 DNA: TGTGCCAGCAGCCCCTCCAGGGATCCAGATACGCAGTATTTT

clone size: NA
V gene: TRBV10-1
D gene: NA
J gene: TRBJ1-1
CDR3 protein: CASSGQLNTEAFF
CDR3 DNA: TGCGCCAGCAGTGGACAGTTGAACACTGAAGCTTTCTTT

clone size: NA
V gene: TRBV19
D gene: TRBD2
J gene: TRBJ2-3
CDR3 protein: CASSITSGGLGNTQYF
CDR3 DNA: TGTGCCAGTAGTATTACTAGCGGGGGACTCGGTAATACGCAGTATTTT

clone size: few
V gene: TRBV7-2
D gene: TRBD1
J gene: TRBJ1-1
CDR3 protein: CASSLRGPPYTEAFF
CDR3 DNA: TGTGCCAGCAGCTTAAGGGGGCCTCCCTACACTGAAGCTTTCTTT

clone size: few
V gene: TRBV5-6
D gene: NA
J gene: TRBJ2-7
CDR3 protein: CASSSGTGGGSYEQYF
CDR3 DNA: TGTGCCAGCAGTTCGGGGACAGGCGGGGGCTCCTACGAGCAGTACTTC

clone size: NA
V gene: TRBV7-9
D gene: NA
J gene: TRBJ1-6
CDR3 protein: CASSLQGGANSPLHF
CDR3 DNA: TGTGCCAGCAGCTTACAGGGTGGTGCCAACTCACCCCTCCACTTT

clone size: NA
V gene: TRBV7-9
D gene: TRBD1
J gene: TRBJ1-5
CDR3 protein: CASSSGTGLPTQPQHF
CDR3 DNA: TGTGCCAGCAGCTCCGGGACAGGGCTCCCCACACAGCCCCAGCATTTT

clone size: few
V gene: TRBV6-1
D gene: TRBD2
J gene: TRBJ2-3
CDR3 protein: CASSERPSGYSTDTQYF
CDR3 DNA: TGTGCCAGCAGTGAAAGGCCTAGCGGCTACAGCACAGATACGCAGTATTTT

clone size: NA
V gene: TRBV6-6
D gene: TRBD1
J gene: TRBJ2-1
CDR3 protein: CASSTGTGGYEQFF
CDR3 DNA: TGTGCCAGCAGTACCGGGACAGGGGGCTATGAGCAGTTCTTC

clone size: NA
V gene: TRBV2
D gene: NA
J gene: TRBJ1-1
CDR3 protein: CASISNPGQNTEAFF
CDR3 DNA: TGTGCCAGCATTTCCAACCCGGGACAGAACACTGAAGCTTTCTTT

clone size: once
V gene: TRBV18
D gene: NA
J gene: TRBJ1-1
CDR3 protein: CASSPVGTTTEAFF
CDR3 DNA: TGTGCCAGCTCACCAGTGGGCACGACCACTGAAGCTTTCTTT

clone size: few
V gene: TRBV18
D gene: NA
J gene: TRBJ1-2
CDR3 protein: CASSPPGNYGYTF
CDR3 DNA: TGTGCCAGCTCACCACCGGGCAACTATGGCTACACCTTC

clone size: NA
V gene: TRBV13
D gene: TRBD2
J gene: TRBJ2-5
CDR3 protein: CASSFQTSGEETQYF
CDR3 DNA: TGTGCCAGCAGCTTCCAGACTAGCGGGGAAGAGACCCAGTACTTC

clone size: NA
V gene: TRBV4-3
D gene: NA
J gene: TRBJ1-6
CDR3 protein: CASSQLTGYNSPLHF
CDR3 DNA: TGCGCCAGCAGCCAACTGACAGGATACAATTCACCCCTCCACTTT

clone size: medium-sized
V gene: TRBV6-6
D gene: NA
J gene: TRBJ2-3
CDR3 protein: CASSSGDTQYF
CDR3 DNA: TGTGCCAGCAGTTCGGGGGATACGCAGTATTTT

clone size: few
V gene: TRBV6-5
D gene: NA
J gene: TRBJ1-5
CDR3 protein: CASRQTGENQPQHF
CDR3 DNA: TGTGCCAGCAGACAGACAGGAGAGAATCAGCCCCAGCATTTT

clone size: few
V gene: TRBV28
D gene: NA
J gene: TRBJ1-5
CDR3 protein: CASSFGPGAPNQPQHF
CDR3 DNA: NA

clone size: NA
V gene: TRBV5-1
D gene: TRBD1
J gene: TRBJ1-1
CDR3 protein: CASSLVWAGGTNTEAFF
CDR3 DNA: TGCGCCAGCAGCCTCGTATGGGCAGGGGGAACGAACACTGAAGCTTTCTTT

clone size: few
V gene: TRBV18
D gene: NA
J gene: TRBJ2-1
CDR3 protein: CASSPNPGISYNEQFF
CDR3 DNA: TGTGCCAGCTCACCTAATCCGGGTATCTCCTACAATGAGCAGTTCTTC

clone size: few
V gene: TRBV30
D gene: NA
J gene: TRBJ1-1
CDR3 protein: CAWSIQTNTEAFF
CDR3 DNA: TGTGCCTGGAGTATACAGACGAACACTGAAGCTTTCTTT

clone size: NA
V gene: TRBV19
D gene: NA
J gene: TRBJ2-2
CDR3 protein: CASSMRLAWTGELFF
CDR3 DNA: TGTGCCAGTAGTATGCGGCTAGCGTGGACCGGGGAGCTGTTTTTT

clone size: few
V gene: TRBV9
D gene: NA
J gene: TRBJ2-2
CDR3 protein: CASSVIGANTGELFF
CDR3 DNA: TGTGCCAGCAGCGTCATAGGGGCGAACACCGGGGAGCTGTTTTTT

clone size: NA
V gene: TRBV6-5
D gene: NA
J gene: TRBJ2-2
CDR3 protein: CASNLLGTSGELFF
CDR3 DNA: TGTGCCAGCAATCTCCTGGGGACTTCCGGGGAGCTGTTTTTT

clone size: few
V gene: TRBV11-3
D gene: TRBD2
J gene: TRBJ2-5
CDR3 protein: CASSRMVAGAIQETQYF
CDR3 DNA: TGTGCCAGCAGCCGCATGGTAGCGGGAGCCATCCAGGAGACCCAGTACTTC

clone size: NA
V gene: TRBV30
D gene: TRBD1
J gene: TRBJ1-2
CDR3 protein: CAWNFLAGRGRRTNYGYTF
CDR3 DNA: TGTGCCTGGAATTTTTTGGCGGGCAGGGGGCGACGTACTAACTATGGCTACACCTTC

clone size: NA
V gene: TRBV2
D gene: NA
J gene: TRBJ1-1
CDR3 protein: CASSVRMGPTEAFF
CDR3 DNA: TGTGCCAGCAGTGTCCGAATGGGGCCCACTGAAGCTTTCTTT

clone size: NA
V gene: TRBV15
D gene: NA
J gene: TRBJ2-7
CDR3 protein: CATSRGAGRPYF
CDR3 DNA: TGTGCCACCAGCAGAGGGGCAGGGCGGCCGTACTTC

clone size: NA
V gene: TRBV6-1
D gene: TRBD1
J gene: TRBJ1-5
CDR3 protein: CASSGRGPGSPQHF
CDR3 DNA: TGTGCCAGCAGTGGCAGGGGGCCCGGTTCGCCCCAGCATTTT

clone size: NA
V gene: TRBV6-1
D gene: TRBD1
J gene: TRBJ1-2
CDR3 protein: CASSEVGGKIGTGGDYGYTF
CDR3 DNA: TGTGCCAGCAGTGAAGTTGGGGGAAAAATCGGGACAGGAGGGGACTATGGCTACACCTTC

clone size: NA
V gene: TRBV6-5
D gene: TRBD1
J gene: TRBJ1-2
CDR3 protein: CASSYTGQGYGYTF
CDR3 DNA: TGTGCCAGCAGTTACACGGGACAGGGGTATGGCTACACCTTC

clone size: NA
V gene: TRBV4-3
D gene: NA
J gene: TRBJ1-2
CDR3 protein: CASSPLPTGKFYGYTF
CDR3 DNA: TGCGCCAGCAGCCCCCTGCCGACGGGGAAATTCTATGGCTACACCTTC

clone size: NA
V gene: TRBV19
D gene: TRBD2
J gene: TRBJ2-7
CDR3 protein: CASSPGLAGRGYEQYF
CDR3 DNA: TGTGCCAGCAGCCCGGGACTAGCGGGAAGGGGCTACGAGCAGTACTTC

clone size: few
V gene: TRBV7-2
D gene: NA
J gene: TRBJ1-1
CDR3 protein: CASSLVAGGEAFF
CDR3 DNA: TGTGCCAGCAGCTTAGTTGCGGGGGGTGAAGCTTTCTTT

clone size: few
V gene: TRBV11-2
D gene: NA
J gene: TRBJ2-1
CDR3 protein: CASSRRADYNEQFF
CDR3 DNA: TGTGCCAGCAGTCGGCGAGCGGACTACAATGAGCAGTTCTTC

clone size: few
V gene: TRBV9
D gene: NA
J gene: TRBJ2-1
CDR3 protein: CASSETGSSYNEQFF
CDR3 DNA: TGTGCCAGCAGCGAGACTGGGAGCTCCTACAATGAGCAGTTCTTC

clone size: NA
V gene: TRBV7-2
D gene: NA
J gene: TRBJ2-4
CDR3 protein: CASSLGGKNIQYF
CDR3 DNA: TGTGCCAGCAGCTTAGGAGGGAAAAACATTCAGTACTTC

clone size: NA
V gene: TRBV30
D gene: TRBD1
J gene: TRBJ2-3
CDR3 protein: CAWSWGGTGFTDTQYF
CDR3 DNA: TGTGCCTGGAGCTGGGGCGGGACAGGATTTACAGATACGCAGTATTTT

clone size: few
V gene: TRBV28
D gene: TRBD1
J gene: TRBJ1-4
CDR3 protein: CASRGTVANEKLFF
CDR3 DNA: TGTGCCAGCAGGGGGACAGTAGCTAATGAAAAACTGTTTTTT

clone size: NA
V gene: TRBV5-4
D gene: NA
J gene: TRBJ1-1
CDR3 protein: CASSFTTGNTEAFF
CDR3 DNA: TGTGCCAGCAGTTTTACGACGGGTAACACTGAAGCTTTCTTT

clone size: NA
V gene: TRBV18
D gene: TRBD2
J gene: TRBJ2-3
CDR3 protein: CASSTRTSGGLNTDTQYF
CDR3 DNA: TGTGCCAGCTCAACACGGACTAGCGGGGGGCTGAACACAGATACGCAGTATTTT

clone size: NA
V gene: TRBV6-6
D gene: NA
J gene: TRBJ1-5
CDR3 protein: CASSYSNGGYQPQHF
CDR3 DNA: TGTGCCAGCAGTTACTCGAATGGGGGGTATCAGCCCCAGCATTTT

clone size: NA
V gene: TRBV5-4
D gene: TRBD1
J gene: TRBJ2-5
CDR3 protein: CASSPRRTGGETQYF
CDR3 DNA: TGTGCCAGCAGCCCGAGACGGACAGGGGGGGAGACCCAGTACTTC

clone size: once
V gene: TRBV7-6
D gene: NA
J gene: TRBJ2-3
CDR3 protein: CASSLAPGDTQYF
CDR3 DNA: TGTGCCAGCAGCTTAGCTCCGGGAGATACGCAGTATTTT